Each of the 29 T cell receptor beta chains below was sequenced from the same sample in a study of shared clonotypes between healthy human individuals. Assay: immunoSEQ multiplex PCR; the TCRdb copy retains only in-frame clones and omits some. The data contain more than 2,000,000 clones, 93% of them singletons. Input material: naive CD4+ T cells from PBMCs. This sample's subset: CD45RA+ positively selected. These TCRs come from a man aged 18 to 30 in good health. Some clones in this sample may be carry-over from other donors' samples.

This chain connects TRBV6-1 to TRBJ2-3, with 7 positions matching TRBD1. The V gene end was trimmed by 7 bases and the J gene end by 2 bases; junction bases not matched to a gene: 6. The CDR3 runs to 14 residues. Germline V gives CDR1 MNHNS, CDR2 SASEGT. The CDR3 DNA sequence: TGTGCCAGCACCGGGGACAGCTACACAGATACGCAGTATTTT. It is translated as CASTGDSYTDTQYF.

The chain couples TRBV19 to TRBJ2-1; 10 bases are shared with TRBD2. Germline values: CDR1 LNHDA, CDR2 SQIVND (reference sequence). After removal of 7 bases from V and 1 base from J, the junction contained 7 bases not matched to a gene. The CDR3 loop spans 16 amino acids. The CDR3 DNA is TGTGCCAGTACTACTAGCGGGATAAGTTCCTACAATGAGCAGTTCTTC. It codes for CASTTSGISSYNEQFF.

The V call is TRBV28, the J call TRBJ1-5; TRBD1 agrees at 7 bases. The CDR3 is made up of 16 amino acids. V was clipped by 6 bases and J by 13 bases; unmatched bases: 21. Germline V gene sequence: CDR1 MDHEN, CDR2 SYDVKM. The CDR3: CASRSGSRQGVVSQHF. The CDR3 DNA sequence: TGTGCCAGCAGATCGGGTAGTAGACAGGGTGTAGTATCTCAGCATTTT. Based on the CDR3 plus reference TRBV28 and TRBJ1-5, the full variable domain is DVKVTQSSRYLVKRTGEKVFLECVQDMDHENMFWYRQDPGLGLRLIYFSYDVKMKEKGDIPEGYSVSREKKERFSLILESASTNQTSMYLCASRSGSRQGVVSQHFGDGTRLSIL.

This chain links TRBV11-3 with TRBJ2-2; 7 bases are shared with TRBD1. J gave up 2 bases and V 5 bases, and 2 bases lay outside the gene matches. The V gene's germline CDR1 is SGHNT and CDR2 YENEEA. The CDR3 length is 14 residues. As DNA, the CDR3 is TGTGCCAGCAGCCGGGACAGTAACACCGGGGAGCTGTTTTTT. Protein product: CASSRDSNTGELFF.

The chain combines TRBV7-6 with TRBJ1-2; tentative D call: TRBD1 (5 bases). Germline V lookup: CDR1 SGHVS, CDR2 FNYEAQ. The CDR3 is 15 residues long. Trimming took off 6 bases at V and 1 base at J, with 15 bases between the two ends. The DNA of the CDR3 is TGTGCCAGCAGGAGAGGGACGACTAATAACTATGGCTACACCTTC. Protein sequence: CASRRGTTNNYGYTF.

This chain joins TRBV11-2 and TRBJ1-3; D not certain. The germline V gene encodes CDR1 SGHAT and CDR2 FQNNGV. The CDR3 length is 15 residues. The V end lost 2 bases, the J end lost 1 base, and 9 bases lay between the germline ends. The CDR3 loop is CASSLRFGSGNTIYF. The CDR3 region has the DNA TGTGCCAGCAGCTTAAGATTCGGGTCTGGAAACACCATATATTTT.

The chain combines TRBV18 with TRBJ1-5; 8 positions agree with TRBD1. The CDR3 consists of 15 residues. The V gene end was trimmed by 1 base and the J gene end by 9 bases; junction bases not matched to a gene: 8. Germline CDR1 is KGHSH and CDR2 is LQKENI. As DNA, the CDR3 is TGTGCCAGCTCACCACTTGGGACAGGCTATACGCCCCAGCATTTT. This sequence encodes CASSPLGTGYTPQHF.

J is TRBJ1-1 and V is TRBV28; unclear D gene. V lost 4 bases, J lost 5 bases, and 14 bases lay in between. CDR3 length: 14 amino acids. The germline V gene has CDR1 MDHEN and CDR2 SYDVKM. Here the CDR3 reads CASSSPPERTEAFF. As DNA, the CDR3 is TGTGCCAGCAGTTCACCCCCCGAAAGGACTGAAGCTTTCTTT.

This clone has a handful of counts. In the same sample, other DNA sequences code for this CDR3. The V and J genes are TRBV7-2 and TRBJ2-3; no firm D call. The germline gives CDR1 SGHTA, CDR2 FQGNSA. V was shortened by 3 bases and J by 2 bases, with 3 bases between the two germline ends. The CDR3 consists of 12 residues. The CDR3 spells CASSFYTDTQYF. DNA for the CDR3: TGTGCCAGCAGCTTCTACACAGATACGCAGTATTTT. Complete variable domain (other parts from reference TRBV7-2 and TRBJ2-3): GAGVSQSPSNKVTEKGKDVELRCDPISGHTALYWYRQSLGQGLEFLIYFQGNSAPDKSGLPSDRFSAERTGGSVSTLTIQRTQQEDSAVYLCASSFYTDTQYFGPGTRLTVL.

DNA for the CDR3: TGTGCCAGCTCACCACCGATTCCGGGACGGCTGGGCTACACCTTC. This encodes CASSPPIPGRLGYTF. The chain carries TRBV18 and TRBJ1-2, with D maybe TRBD1 (5 bases). Trimming left V 0 bases short and J 8 bases short, with 16 bases between. The CDR3 runs 15 residues. Germline CDR1 reads KGHSH; CDR2 reads LQKENI.

V gene TRBV6-6 combines with J gene TRBJ2-3, with TRBD2 identical over 15 bases. The CDR3 loop spans 16 amino acids. Trimming at V came to 6 bases and at J to 2 bases, leaving 3 bases not matched to a gene. CDR1 MNHNY and CDR2 SVGAGI come from the germline V gene (reference sequence). The CDR3 region has the DNA TGTGCCAGCAGGAGGACTAGCGGGGGGGTCACAGATACGCAGTATTTT. Its translation: CASRRTSGGVTDTQYF.

The CDR3 DNA follows: TGCAGCGTTACGTCCCGTGCAGATACGCAGTATTTT. Amino acid sequence: CSVTSRADTQYF. The genes are TRBV29-1 and TRBJ2-3; no firm D call. The CDR3 runs to 12 residues. The germline gives CDR1 SQVTM, CDR2 ANQGSEA. V lost 5 bases and J lost 4, with 10 bases in between.

This chain uses TRBV10-2 with TRBJ2-3, with D maybe TRBD2 (6 bases). CDR1 and CDR2 (germline): WSHSY, SAAADI. CDR3 length: 14 residues. The germline V and J ends were trimmed by 7 bases and 5 bases, with 16 bases remaining between them. The CDR3 DNA reads TGCGCCAGCATCCGCGGGACTTCAGGAGATACGCAGTATTTT. This gives the protein CASIRGTSGDTQYF.

This sequence joins TRBV7-2 and TRBJ1-1; D gene uncertain. The germline V gene encodes CDR1 SGHTA and CDR2 FQGNSA. The V end was cut by 2 bases, the J end by 11 bases, with 12 bases between. The CDR3 has 12 amino acids. As DNA, the CDR3 is TGTGCCAGCAGCTTATTCGAGCGTCAGGCTTTCTTT. Amino acids: CASSLFERQAFF.

The chain recombines TRBV6-6 with TRBJ1-2; a possible D gene is TRBD1 (5 bases). V lost 2 bases to trimming and J lost 1 base, with 8 bases between them. Germline CDR1 reads MNHNY; CDR2 reads SVGAGI (reference sequence). This CDR3 comprises 14 residues. CDR3 amino acids: CASSYGGVNYGYTF. Here the CDR3 DNA reads TGTGCCAGCAGTTACGGAGGGGTTAACTATGGCTACACCTTC.

The J gene is TRBJ2-1, the V gene TRBV7-2; perhaps D is TRBD1 or TRBD2 (5 bases each). This CDR3 region has 13 residues. The germline V gene has CDR1 SGHTA and CDR2 FQGNSA. Trimming took off 1 base at V and 9 bases at J, with 10 bases between the two ends. CDR3 DNA sequence: TGTGCCAGCAGCTTAGATTGGGGACGTGAGCAGTTCTTC. Residues: CASSLDWGREQFF.

V gene TRBV19 combines with J gene TRBJ2-3, with TRBD1 as a possible D gene (5 bases). V dropped 1 base and J dropped 1 base, with 6 bases sitting between them. Germline-derived CDR1 and CDR2 are LNHDA and SQIVND (reference sequence). The CDR3 sequence is 14 residues long. CDR3 protein: CASSIGQRTDTQYF. As DNA, the CDR3 is TGTGCCAGTAGTATAGGACAGCGCACAGATACGCAGTATTTT.

V gene TRBV6-1 combines with J gene TRBJ1-5; no reliable D call. The CDR3 extends over 13 amino acids. Germline assignment: CDR1 MNHNS and CDR2 SASEGT. Between the trimmed V and J ends, which lost 6 bases and 2 bases, there was a span of 8 bases. The CDR3 region is CASSKNGNQPQHF. Written as DNA, the CDR3 is TGTGCCAGCAGCAAAAATGGCAATCAGCCCCAGCATTTT.

This chain uses TRBV11-2 with TRBJ1-5; possibly TRBD1 for D (6 bases). With 5 bases removed from V and 7 bases from J, the gap between germline ends came to 9 bases. This CDR3 contains 12 residues. Germline CDR1 and CDR2: SGHAT and FQNNGV. The DNA for the CDR3 is TGTGCCAGCAGCCAACAGGGACAGCCCCAGCATTTT. This translates into CASSQQGQPQHF.

The V gene is TRBV6-1, the J gene TRBJ1-2; D is uncertain. The germline CDR1 and CDR2 sequences are MNHNS and SASEGT. The CDR3 is 14 amino acids. V dropped 1 base and J dropped 0 bases, with 6 bases sitting between them. CDR3 coding DNA: TGTGCCAGCAGTGAAGGGATGGCTAACTATGGCTACACCTTC. This translates into CASSEGMANYGYTF.

The CDR3 DNA sequence: TGCGCCGGCGCCAGGGGGATTCAGGAGACCCAGTACTTC. Its protein product is CAGARGIQETQYF. The gene calls are TRBV5-1 and TRBJ2-5; TRBD1 agrees at 7 bases. Germline V gives CDR1 SGHRS, CDR2 YFSETQ. The junction had 11 bases not matched to a gene; V was cut back by 10 bases and J by 5 bases. The CDR3 length is 13 residues.

The rearrangement uses TRBV28 and TRBJ1-1, with no clear D. Germline V lookup: CDR1 MDHEN, CDR2 SYDVKM. The germline V and J ends were trimmed by 3 bases and 5 bases, with 13 bases remaining between them. This CDR3 spans 14 amino acids. CDR3 nucleotides: TGTGCCAGCAGTTTGGCTACGCCTCGGACTGAAGCTTTCTTT. Translating gives CASSLATPRTEAFF.

This clone was seen a handful of times. The V and J genes are TRBV30 and TRBJ1-5; D is undetermined. The CDR3 has 13 residues. Germline CDR1 and CDR2: GTSNPN and SVGIG (reference sequence). Trimming removed 1 base at V and 4 bases at J, with 8 bases between. CDR3 amino acids: CAWSGLGNQPQHF. The CDR3 nucleotides are TGTGCCTGGAGTGGATTGGGTAATCAGCCCCAGCATTTT.

The chain combines TRBV9 with TRBJ2-7, with 12 nucleotides matching TRBD2. The CDR3 has 17 residues. Germline-derived CDR1 and CDR2 are SGDLS and YYNGEE. V lost 0 bases and J lost 1; bases outside the gene matches: 5. The CDR3 sequence is CASSVGLAGGQSYEQYF. DNA for the CDR3: TGTGCCAGCAGCGTAGGGCTAGCGGGAGGGCAGTCCTACGAGCAGTACTTC.

V gene TRBV9 combines with J gene TRBJ2-3; possibly TRBD1 for D (5 bases). This CDR3 is built from 16 residues. CDR1 is SGDLS and CDR2 is YYNGEE in the germline V gene. Trimming removed 0 bases from V and 5 bases from J, with 16 bases in between. For the CDR3, the DNA is TGTGCCAGCAGCGTAGGGAGCTTGCGAGGACAAGATACGCAGTATTTT. Translation gives CASSVGSLRGQDTQYF.

The rearrangement joins TRBV10-3 to TRBJ2-5; TRBD2 is a possible D gene (5 bases). Deletions cut 4 bases from V and 2 bases from J, with 11 bases between. Germline lookup yields CDR1 ENHRY and CDR2 SYGVKD. The CDR3 is 14 residues long. The CDR3 protein is CAISGTGVQETQYF. The CDR3 region has the DNA TGTGCCATCAGTGGTACCGGGGTACAAGAGACCCAGTACTTC.

The rearrangement uses TRBV30 and TRBJ1-5, with unresolved D. There are 14 residues in the CDR3. V lost 3 bases to trimming and J lost 0 bases, with 9 bases between them. The V gene's germline CDR1 is GTSNPN and CDR2 SVGIG (reference sequence). CDR3 in DNA: TGTGCCTGGAGCTCTACCGTTAGCAATCAGCCCCAGCATTTT. Protein product: CAWSSTVSNQPQHF.

Turning to this clone: Different DNA sequences within this sample yield the same CDR3. The chain uses TRBV29-1 and TRBJ2-5; tentatively, D is TRBD1 (6 bases). The V gene lost 6 bases and the J gene lost 0 bases, with 8 bases spanning the gap. The CDR3 loop spans 12 amino acids. Germline-derived CDR1 and CDR2 are SQVTM and ANQGSEA. The CDR3 nucleotides are TGCAGCGTCACAGGGTACCAAGAGACCCAGTACTTC. Translating gives CSVTGYQETQYF.

The CDR3 reads CASSLASSGNYEQYF. The CDR3 DNA sequence: TGTGCCAGCAGCTTAGCGTCTAGCGGGAACTACGAGCAGTACTTC. J is TRBJ2-7 and V is TRBV7-9; 9 bases agree with TRBD2. V was clipped by 0 bases and J by 3 bases; unmatched bases: 3. The CDR3 contains 15 residues. Germline CDR1 reads SEHNR; CDR2 reads FQNEAQ (reference sequence).